This T cell receptor beta chain originates from a study of T cell responses to AZD1222 COVID-19 vaccine. Produced via immunoSEQ multiplex PCR; TCRdb's table is partial and in-frame only. Here the sample spans around 66,000 clones, 88% being singletons. CDR1 SGHTA and CDR2 FQGNSA come from the germline V gene. V was pared by 5 bases and J by 6 bases, with 7 bases of the junction left unmatched. The CDR3 runs to 13 residues. The V call is TRBV7-2, the J call TRBJ2-7, with 7 bases aligning to TRBD2. The sample here was peripheral blood, taken 28 days after the second dose of the MenACWY control vaccine. The source of this sequence is an adult who received the MenACWY meningococcal vaccine as a control. CDR3 region: CASSRDYLSEQYF. The CDR3, as DNA: TGTGCCAGCAGCAGGGACTACTTGTCCGAGCAGTACTTC.